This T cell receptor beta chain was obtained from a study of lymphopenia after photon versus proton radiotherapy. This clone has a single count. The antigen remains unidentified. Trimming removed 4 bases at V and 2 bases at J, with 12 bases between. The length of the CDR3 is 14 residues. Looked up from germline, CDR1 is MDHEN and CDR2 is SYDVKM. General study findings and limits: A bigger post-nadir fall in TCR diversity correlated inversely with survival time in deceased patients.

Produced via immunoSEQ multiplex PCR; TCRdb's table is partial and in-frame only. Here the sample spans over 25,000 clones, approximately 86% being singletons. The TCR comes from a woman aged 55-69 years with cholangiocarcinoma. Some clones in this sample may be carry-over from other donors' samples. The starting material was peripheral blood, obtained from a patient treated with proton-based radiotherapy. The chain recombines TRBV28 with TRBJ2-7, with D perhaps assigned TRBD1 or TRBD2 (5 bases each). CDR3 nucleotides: TGTGCCAGCAGTTCCCCGGGACCGCCCTACGAGCAGTACTTC. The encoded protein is CASSSPGPPYEQYF.